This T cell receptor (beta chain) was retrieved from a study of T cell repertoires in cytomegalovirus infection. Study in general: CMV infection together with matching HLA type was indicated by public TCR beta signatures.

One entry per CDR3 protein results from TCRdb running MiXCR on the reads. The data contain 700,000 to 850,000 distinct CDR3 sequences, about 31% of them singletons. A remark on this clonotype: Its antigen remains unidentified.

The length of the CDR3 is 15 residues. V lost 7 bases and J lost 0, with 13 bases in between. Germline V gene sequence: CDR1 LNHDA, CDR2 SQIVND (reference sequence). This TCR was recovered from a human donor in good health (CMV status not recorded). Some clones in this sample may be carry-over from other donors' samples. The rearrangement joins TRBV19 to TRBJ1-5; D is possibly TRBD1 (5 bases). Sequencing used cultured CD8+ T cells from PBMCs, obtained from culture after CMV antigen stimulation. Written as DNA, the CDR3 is TGTGCCAGTACCAACAGGCACTATAGCAATCAGCCCCAGCATTTT. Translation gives CASTNRHYSNQPQHF.